The following is a TCR beta chain sequence with its context. Data came from immunoSEQ multiplex PCR; TCRdb stores just in-frame clones and leaves some out. In the table there are fewer than 200,000 clones, less than 85% of which are singletons. This sample stems from a study of blood T cell repertoires in COVID-19. The wider study: Samples came from the United States, Italy and Spain, spanning acute and convalescent COVID-19.

Germline assignment: CDR1 SGHTA and CDR2 FQGTGA. After removal of 5 bases from V and 4 bases from J, the junction contained 6 bases not matched to a gene. This CDR3 has 15 amino acids. The gene calls are TRBV7-3 and TRBJ2-1; 9 bases align to TRBD1. The source is a man aged 45-60 years who had recovered from COVID-19. Source material: PBMCs or T cells enriched from blood (not recorded which). CDR3 DNA: TGTGCCAGCAGCCCTGCGGGACAGGGTTACAATGAGCAGTTCTTC. It is translated as CASSPAGQGYNEQFF.